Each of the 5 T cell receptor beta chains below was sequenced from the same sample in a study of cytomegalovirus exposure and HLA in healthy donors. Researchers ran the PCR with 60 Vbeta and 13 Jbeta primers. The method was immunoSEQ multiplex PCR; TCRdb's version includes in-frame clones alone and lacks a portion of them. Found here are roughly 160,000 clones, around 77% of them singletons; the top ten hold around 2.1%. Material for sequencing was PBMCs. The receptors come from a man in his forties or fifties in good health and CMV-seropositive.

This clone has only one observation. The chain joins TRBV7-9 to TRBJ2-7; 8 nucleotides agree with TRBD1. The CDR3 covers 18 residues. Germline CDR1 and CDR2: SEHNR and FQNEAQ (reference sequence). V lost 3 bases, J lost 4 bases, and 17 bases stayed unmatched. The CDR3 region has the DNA TGTGCCAGCAGCTTCGGTGGCAGGGGGCGCGATAGAAGGTACGAGCAGTACTTC. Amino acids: CASSFGGRGRDRRYEQYF. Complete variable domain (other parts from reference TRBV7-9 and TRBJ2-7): DTGVSQNPRHKITKRGQNVTFRCDPISEHNRLYWYRQTLGQGPEFLTYFQNEAQLEKSRLLSDRFSAERPKGSFSTLEIQRTEQGDSAMYLCASSFGGRGRDRRYEQYFGPGTRLTVT.

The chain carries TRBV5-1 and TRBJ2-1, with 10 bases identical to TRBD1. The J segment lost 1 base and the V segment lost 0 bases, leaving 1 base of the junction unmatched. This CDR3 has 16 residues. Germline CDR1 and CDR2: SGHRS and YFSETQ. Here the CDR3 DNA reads TGCGCCAGCAGCTTGGGACAGGGGGCATCCTACAATGAGCAGTTCTTC. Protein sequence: CASSLGQGASYNEQFF.

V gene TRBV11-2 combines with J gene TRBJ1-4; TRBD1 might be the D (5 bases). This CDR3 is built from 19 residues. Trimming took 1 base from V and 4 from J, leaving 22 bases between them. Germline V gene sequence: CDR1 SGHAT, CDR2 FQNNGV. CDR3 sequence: CASSLARWGRVGVNEKLFF. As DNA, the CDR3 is TGTGCCAGCAGCTTAGCGAGGTGGGGCAGGGTAGGAGTTAATGAAAAACTGTTTTTT.

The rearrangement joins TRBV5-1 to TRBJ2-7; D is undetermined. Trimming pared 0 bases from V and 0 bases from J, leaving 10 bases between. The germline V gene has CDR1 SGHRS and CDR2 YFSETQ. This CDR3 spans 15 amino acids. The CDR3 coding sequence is TGCGCCAGCAGCTTGGACGGCGGCCGCTCCTACGAGCAGTACTTC. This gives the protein CASSLDGGRSYEQYF.

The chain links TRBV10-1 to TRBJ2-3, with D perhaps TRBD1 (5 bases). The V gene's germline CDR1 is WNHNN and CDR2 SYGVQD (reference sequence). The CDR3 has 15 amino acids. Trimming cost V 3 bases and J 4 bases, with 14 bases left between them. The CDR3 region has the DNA TGCGCCAGCAGTGACTGGGGCAGGGATTCAGATACGCAGTATTTT. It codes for CASSDWGRDSDTQYF.